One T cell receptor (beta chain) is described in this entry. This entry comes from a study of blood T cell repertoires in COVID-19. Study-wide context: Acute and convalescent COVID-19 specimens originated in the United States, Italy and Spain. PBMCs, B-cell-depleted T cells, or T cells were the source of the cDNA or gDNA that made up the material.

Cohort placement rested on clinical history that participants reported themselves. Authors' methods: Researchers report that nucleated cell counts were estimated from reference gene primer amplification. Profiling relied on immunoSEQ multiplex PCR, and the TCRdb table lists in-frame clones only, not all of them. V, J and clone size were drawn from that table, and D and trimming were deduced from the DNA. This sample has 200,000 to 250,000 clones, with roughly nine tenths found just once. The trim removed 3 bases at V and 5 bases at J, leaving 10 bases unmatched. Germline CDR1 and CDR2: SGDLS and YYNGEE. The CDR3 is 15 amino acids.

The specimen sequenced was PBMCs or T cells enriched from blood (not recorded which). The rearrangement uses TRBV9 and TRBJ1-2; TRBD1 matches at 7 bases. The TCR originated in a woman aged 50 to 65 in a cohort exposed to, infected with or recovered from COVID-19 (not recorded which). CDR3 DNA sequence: TGTGCCAGCAGCGGACTAAATAGACAGGGATATGGCTACACCTTC. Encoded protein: CASSGLNRQGYGYTF.